This T cell receptor (beta chain) came from a study of T cell repertoires in cytomegalovirus infection. Study background: Based on public TCR beta signatures, there were indications of CMV infection and of a matching HLA type. Study conclusions and caveats: What dominated the ex vivo response were HLA-C-restricted CMV-specific TCR beta clonotypes. The study identified carriers of CMV plus the relevant HLA from cumulative public TCR beta family frequency.

The V gene lost 1 base and the J gene lost 3 bases, with 10 bases spanning the gap. CDR1 DFQATT and CDR2 SNEGSKA come from the germline V gene (reference sequence). The CDR3 has 13 residues. TCRdb re-analysed the reads in MiXCR, keeping a single row per CDR3 protein. Among nearly 650,000 distinct CDR3 sequences, 24% were seen once, and the ten largest hold roughly 8%. On this clonotype: No antigen is known for it.

Sample: CD8+ T cells from PBMCs. V is TRBV20-1 and J is TRBJ2-7; the D gene is possibly TRBD2 (5 bases). This TCR was recovered from a human donor in good health (CMV status not recorded). Some clones in this sample may be carry-over from other donors' samples. The CDR3 region has the DNA TGCAGTGCTAGAGGACTAAGCAACTACGAGCAGTACTTC. This codes for CSARGLSNYEQYF.